A single sample gave rise to the 14 T cell receptor beta chains below, sequenced in a study of cytomegalovirus exposure and HLA in healthy donors. The PCR employed 60 Vbeta primers together with 13 Jbeta primers. Produced via immunoSEQ multiplex PCR; TCRdb's table is partial and in-frame only. The table includes approximately 58,000 clones, 65% to 90% detected once. Sequences were obtained from PBMCs. The receptors were sampled from a man aged 25-45 years in good health and CMV-seronegative.

V is TRBV7-2 and J is TRBJ2-7; no definite D call. The germline V gene encodes CDR1 SGHTA and CDR2 FQGNSA. V shed 2 bases and J shed 4 bases, with 12 bases lying between them. CDR3 length: 14 amino acids. CDR3 in amino acids: CASSLSPLLYEQYF. The CDR3 bases are TGTGCCAGCAGCTTAAGCCCCCTCTTATACGAGCAGTACTTC.

This sequence joins TRBV10-3 and TRBJ1-2; D perhaps matches TRBD1 (6 bases). Germline V gene lookup returns CDR1 ENHRY and CDR2 SYGVKD. The CDR3 has 13 residues. Trimming left V 5 bases short and J 2 bases short, with 9 bases between. The CDR3 DNA sequence: TGTGCCATCAGTAAGGACAGCAACTATGGCTACACCTTC. Its protein is CAISKDSNYGYTF.

The chain combines TRBV4-3 with TRBJ2-7, with TRBD1 identical over 9 bases. Trimming removed 2 bases from V and 0 bases from J; junction bases left unmatched: 8. Germline CDR1 and CDR2: LGHNA and YSLEER. This CDR3 has 17 amino acids. As DNA, the CDR3 is TGCGCCAGCAGCCAAATAACGGGGGGACAGGGCTCCTACGAGCAGTACTTC. Translating gives CASSQITGGQGSYEQYF.

The V and J genes are TRBV30 and TRBJ2-7, with 7 bases aligning to TRBD1. The CDR3 is made up of 12 amino acids. Germline CDR1 and CDR2: GTSNPN and SVGIG (reference sequence). Trimming took 4 bases from V and 6 from J; bases not matched to a gene: 6. CDR3 sequence reads: CAWTTGFSEQYF. CDR3 coding DNA: TGTGCCTGGACGACAGGGTTTTCCGAGCAGTACTTC.

CDR3: CASSPGLGPYEQYF. The CDR3 DNA is TGTGCCAGTAGTCCGGGACTAGGCCCCTACGAGCAGTACTTC. The V and J genes are TRBV19 and TRBJ2-7, with TRBD2 matching over 8 bases. Per the germline V gene, CDR1 is LNHDA and CDR2 is SQIVND (reference sequence). V lost 5 bases, J lost 2 bases, and 5 bases stayed unmatched. This CDR3 is built from 14 residues.

The J gene is TRBJ1-3, the V gene TRBV5-5, with D hard to call. The V and J ends lost 0 bases and 0 bases respectively, with 4 bases between them. The CDR3 covers 14 residues. In germline, CDR1 is SGHKS, CDR2 YYEKEE (reference sequence). This CDR3 is CASSLGPSGNTIYF. Here the CDR3 DNA reads TGTGCCAGCAGCTTGGGGCCCTCTGGAAACACCATATATTTT.

Concerning this clone itself: Other DNA variants within this sample encode the same CDR3. This chain links TRBV12-5 with TRBJ2-3; D unclear. The ends were cut back, 1 base at V and 0 bases at J, with 5 bases in the middle. CDR3 size: 14 residues. In germline, CDR1 is LGHNT, CDR2 FRNRAP. CDR3 DNA: TGTGCTAGTGGTTTGGGAGCTAGCACAGATACGCAGTATTTT. Its protein product is CASGLGASTDTQYF. Full variable domain (outside the CDR3, taken from reference TRBV12-5 and TRBJ2-3): DARVTQTPRHKVTEMGQEVTMRCQPILGHNTVFWYRQTMMQGLELLAYFRNRAPLDDSGMPKDRFSAEMPDATLATLKIQPSEPRDSAVYFCASGLGASTDTQYFGPGTRLTVL.

The CDR3 spells CASSLSLAGGIYNEQFF. The CDR3 DNA reads TGTGCCAGCAGCCTCTCTTTAGCGGGAGGGATCTACAATGAGCAGTTCTTC. J is TRBJ2-1 and V is TRBV7-9; 11 bases are shared with TRBD2. The CDR3 spans 17 residues. The V segment lost 5 bases and the J segment 3 bases; nucleotides outside the gene matches: 9. The germline gives CDR1 SEHNR, CDR2 FQNEAQ (reference sequence).

The chain has TRBV7-9 and TRBJ1-1; no reliable D call. The V end was cut by 5 bases, the J end by 0 bases, with 10 bases between. The germline gives CDR1 SEHNR, CDR2 FQNEAQ (reference sequence). The CDR3 length is 14 residues. This CDR3 is CASSRGWMNTEAFF. In DNA form, the CDR3 reads TGTGCCAGCAGCAGAGGTTGGATGAACACTGAAGCTTTCTTT.

The count of this clone is one. This chain joins TRBV19 and TRBJ2-4; 10 positions agree with TRBD1. J gave up 8 bases and V 4 bases, and 8 bases lay outside the gene matches. The CDR3 is 15 residues long. Germline assignment: CDR1 LNHDA and CDR2 SQIVND (reference sequence). CDR3 residues: CASSTPTGGADIQYF. DNA for the CDR3: TGTGCCAGTAGTACCCCGACAGGGGGCGCGGACATTCAGTACTTC.

The rearrangement links TRBV4-1 to TRBJ1-1; D not certain. Germline CDR1 reads MGHRA; CDR2 reads YSYEKL. V dropped 0 bases and J dropped 7 bases, with 15 bases sitting between them. The CDR3 sequence is 15 residues long. DNA of the CDR3: TGCGCCAGCAGCCAAGATGAGACATTTCCATTTGAAGCTTTCTTT. Translated: CASSQDETFPFEAFF.

This clone has just a few counts. The chain uses TRBV6-6 and TRBJ2-7; 8 bases are a match to TRBD2. CDR1 and CDR2 (germline): MNHNY, SVGAGI (reference sequence). The CDR3 sequence is 16 residues long. Trimming took 11 bases from V and 0 from J; bases not matched to a gene: 15. The CDR3 region is CASAVGIGGVSYEQYF. The CDR3, as DNA: TGTGCCTCAGCGGTGGGTATCGGGGGGGTCTCCTACGAGCAGTACTTC.

This clone was counted once. The chain links TRBV11-1 to TRBJ2-7; 7 positions agree with TRBD2. Germline V gene lookup returns CDR1 SGHAT and CDR2 FQDESV (reference sequence). The CDR3 consists of 13 residues. Germline trimming cut 5 bases from V and 5 bases from J; bases unmatched to any gene: 6. The CDR3 region is CASSPRLAHEQYF. The CDR3 nucleotides read TGTGCCAGCAGCCCTCGACTAGCCCACGAGCAGTACTTC. Complete variable domain (other parts from reference TRBV11-1 and TRBJ2-7): EAEVAQSPRYKITEKSQAVAFWCDPISGHATLYWYRQILGQGPELLVQFQDESVVDDSQLPKDRFSAERLKGVDSTLKIQPAELGDSAMYLCASSPRLAHEQYFGPGTRLTVT.

This chain joins TRBV5-1 and TRBJ2-5; D gene unclear. The V end was cut by 0 bases, the J end by 2 bases, with 8 bases between. This CDR3 is 14 amino acids long. CDR1 is SGHRS and CDR2 is YFSETQ in the germline V gene. This CDR3 reads CASSLGASQETQYF. DNA for the CDR3: TGCGCCAGCAGCTTGGGGGCGTCGCAAGAGACCCAGTACTTC.